Sequencing of this T cell receptor beta chain was carried out in a study of immune heterogeneity within non-small cell lung tumors. This clonotype was seen repeatedly, ten times or more. For the TCR beta CDR3, multiplex PCR with 32 V and 13 J primers performed the amplification. TCRdb ran MiXCR on the multiplex PCR reads and lists one entry per CDR3 protein. The top ten hold 15% of the sample, which has some 15,000 distinct CDR3 sequences, about a third seen once. The CDR3 consists of 16 residues. Unmatched junction bases numbered 6, after V lost 4 bases and J lost 3 bases. Germline V gives CDR1 MGHDK, CDR2 SYGVNS. Bulk tumor genomic DNA, approximately 570 ng per sample, was the template. Several biopsies were spaced far apart within each primary tumor and obtained as surgery took place. Patients with untreated, newly diagnosed non-small cell lung cancer underwent curative surgery.

This TCR was sampled from a woman in her fifties or sixties with non-small cell lung cancer. Source material: lung tumor tissue. The chain recombines TRBV25-1 with TRBJ1-4; TRBD1 agrees at 9 bases. The DNA of the CDR3 is TGTGCCAGCAGTGCAAACCGGGACAGGGCTAATGAAAAACTGTTTTTT. As protein: CASSANRDRANEKLFF.